The text below deals with one T cell receptor (beta chain). Antigen unknown. The data were obtained in a study of T cell repertoires in cytomegalovirus infection. Overall study: Both CMV infection and a matching HLA type were indicated by public TCR beta signatures.

The V end was cut by 3 bases, the J end by 6 bases, with 12 bases between. CDR3 length equals 14 residues. Germline V CDR1 and CDR2: SGHKS, YYEKEE (reference sequence). MiXCR was run by TCRdb on the reads, yielding one entry per CDR3 protein. The data show under 850,000 distinct CDR3 sequences, less than 40% seen once. Study results and limitations: Dominant in the ex vivo response were TCR beta clonotypes restricted by HLA-C and specific for CMV.

What was sequenced was PBMCs. The sequence derives from a human donor in good health (CMV status not recorded). Some clones in this sample may be carry-over from other donors' samples. V and J are TRBV5-5 and TRBJ2-2; D is perhaps TRBD2 (7 bases). For the CDR3, the DNA is TGTGCCAGCAGCTGGGGGGGCGGCGCCGGGGAGCTGTTTTTT. As protein: CASSWGGGAGELFF. Variable domain in full (rest from reference TRBV5-5 and TRBJ2-2): DAGVTQSPTHLIKTRGQQVTLRCSPISGHKSVSWYQQVLGQGPQFIFQYYEKEERGRGNFPDRFSARQFPNYSSELNVNALLLGDSALYLCASSWGGGAGELFFGEGSRLTVL.